Detailed here is one T cell receptor (beta chain). V lost 2 bases and J 2 bases, leaving 13 bases between the germline ends. Germline CDR1 SEHNR, CDR2 FQNEAQ (reference sequence). The CDR3 has 15 amino acids. Source study methods: Estimates of nucleated cell counts were drawn from the amplification of reference gene primers. Libraries were prepared by immunoSEQ multiplex PCR; TCRdb keeps only in-frame clonotypes and omits some of them. For V, J and clone size, that table is used; D and trimming come from the DNA. The data contain roughly 200,000 clones, 81% of them singletons. This entry comes from a study of blood T cell repertoires in COVID-19. Across the whole study: Spain, Italy and the United States supplied samples that represented acute and convalescent COVID-19. T cells, B-cell-depleted T cells, or PBMCs provided the cDNA or gDNA that served as material.

Sequencing was carried out using peripheral blood. The TCR comes from a woman of 80 years or more with acute or convalescent COVID-19. This chain joins TRBV7-9 and TRBJ2-7, with D possibly being TRBD1 (6 bases). Here the CDR3 DNA reads TGTGCCAGCAGCTTAAAGGGGGACCCCGCCTACGAGCAGTACTTC. Translated, it gives CASSLKGDPAYEQYF.